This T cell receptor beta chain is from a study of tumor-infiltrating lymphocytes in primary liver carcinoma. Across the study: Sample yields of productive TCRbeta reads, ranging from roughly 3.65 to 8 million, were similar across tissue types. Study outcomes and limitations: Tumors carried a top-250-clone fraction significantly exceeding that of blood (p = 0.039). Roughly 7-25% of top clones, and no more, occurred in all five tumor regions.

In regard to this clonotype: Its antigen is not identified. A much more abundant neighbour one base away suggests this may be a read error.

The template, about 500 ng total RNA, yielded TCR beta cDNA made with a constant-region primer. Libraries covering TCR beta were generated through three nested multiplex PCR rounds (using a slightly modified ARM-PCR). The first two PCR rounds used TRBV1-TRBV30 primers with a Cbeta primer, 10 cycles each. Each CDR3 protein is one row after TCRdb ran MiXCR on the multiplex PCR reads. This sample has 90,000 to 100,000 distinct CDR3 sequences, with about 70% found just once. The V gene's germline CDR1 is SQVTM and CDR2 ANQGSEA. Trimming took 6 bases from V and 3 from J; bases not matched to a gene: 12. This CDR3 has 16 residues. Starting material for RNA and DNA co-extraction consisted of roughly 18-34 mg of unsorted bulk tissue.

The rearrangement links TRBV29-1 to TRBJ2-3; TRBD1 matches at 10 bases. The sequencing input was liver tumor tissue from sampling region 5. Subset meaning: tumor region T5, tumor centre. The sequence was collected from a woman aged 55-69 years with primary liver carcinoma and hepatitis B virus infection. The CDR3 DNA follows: TGCAGCGTACGAAGACAGGGGGCACGGATGACAGATACGCAGTATTTT. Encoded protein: CSVRRQGARMTDTQYF.